This TCR beta chain was observed in a study of CD4 T cells in relation to SARS-CoV-2 and coronaviruses (dated by TCRdb to about 2021). As for the study more broadly: The full convalescent cohort of around 12 patients had a median age of almost 40 years, ranging from roughly 21 to 80 years. The approximately twelve convalescent patients included 8 males and 4 females; two subjects were Hispanic. Shared crossreactive spike epitopes were mapped to their HLA restriction using patient-derived lymphoblastoid cell lines. At the level of individual TCR clonotypes, the study measured memory CD4+ T cell crossreactivity between SARS-CoV-2 spike protein and common cold coronavirus spike proteins. The Adaptive Biotechnologies TCR-sequencing kit was used to sequence samples from a few pre-COVID donors and the naive versus memory experiments, while other data came from Illumina-based sequencing. A different TCR-beta assay, based on Illumina, was used to sequence expansion assays from other donors in the study.

Study-wide findings and limitations: Sequencing naive versus memory cells indicated that the assay picks up memory recall responses, not primary responses primed during culture. Small numbers of patients and of tested TCRs limited the study. Crossreactivity analysis was centred on spike protein, so crossreactivity against other viral proteins was not assessed. No donor contributed both pre-pandemic and post-infection samples, which limited tracing the source of pre-existing responses. Around two thirds of donors had memory CD4+ clonotypes that crossrecognized SARS-CoV-2 and at least one common cold coronavirus spike. Significantly weaker SARS-CoV-2-driven expansion was shown by crossreactive clones than by monoreactive clones, consistent with antigenic imprinting.

CDR1 and CDR2, per the germline V gene, are MDHEN and SYDVKM. Measured from the cysteine to the phenylalanine, the CDR3 is 13 residues long. The kept DNA is CDR3 alone, 39 bases in frame from the first base. V is shortened by 11 bases, J by 2 bases, and the region joining them spans 13 bases. About this clone itself: Its antigen is still unknown. The input lacks base qualities; no much larger clone sits a single base away.

Naive and memory CD4+ T cells were separated from cryopreserved PBMCs by CD4 enrichment followed by EasySep naive CD4+ T cell enrichment. PBMCs were isolated from leukapheresis product or whole blood by Ficoll-Paque PLUS gradient centrifugation. PBMCs were either cryopreserved at -140 degrees C or used fresh in the expansion assay. The QIAamp Micro DNA Kit was used to extract genomic DNA from the CD4+ T cells. Uncultured naive and memory CD4+ T cell DNA received deep-resolution immunoSEQ TCR-beta sequencing. The study's own analysis went as follows. During preprocessing, nonproductive sequences were removed, along with CDR3s that did not begin with C, did not end with F or W, or were shorter than 7 amino acids. Cultured and uncultured naive and memory CD4+ repertoires were searched for previously identified spike- and CEF-reactive CDR3s. After three terminal residues were trimmed from each end, CDR3 homology was quantified as pairwise Levenshtein distance using the stringdist R package. TCRdb took this table from immuneACCESS and kept in-frame rearrangements with V and J called. Such tables lack part of the clones; where checked against another copy, unresolved V genes explain under half of the gap, and the rest is unexplained. The V and J calls and the clone size are those of that table, but D and trimming were determined from the DNA. Counted in this sample were some 60,000 clones; around 90% of them appeared once. Of the sample, 0.3% to 0.45% falls within the top ten clones.

The chain was built from TRBV28 and TRBJ1-3; perhaps TRBD1 is the D gene, with 6 bases matching. This TCR was recovered from an adult with COVID-19. Sequencing was carried out using naive CD4+ T cells from PBMCs. The sample's cell subset or site label is to be understood as: naive CD4+ T cells isolated by negative enrichment. The CDR3 region has the sequence CASGGRPGNTIYF. The DNA is TGTGCCTCCGGGGGGCGGCCTGGAAACACCATATATTTT.